What follows are 17 T cell receptor beta chains derived from one specimen sequenced in a study of CD8 T cells in ankylosing spondylitis. What these receptors recognize is not known. Study-wide findings and caveats: A TCR beta motif made of 7 to 9 highly homologous variants seemed typical of ankylosing spondylitis blood.

One entry per CDR3 protein, called by TCRdb with MiXCR from the 5' RACE reads. The sample has roughly 700,000 distinct CDR3 sequences; around a fifth are singletons. The sample taken for sequencing was blood, either unsorted or a sorted T cell fraction (not recorded which). These receptors were obtained from a male donor with ankylosing spondylitis.

This clonotype was detected a few times. V is TRBV13 and J is TRBJ2-7; TRBD1 or TRBD2 may be the D gene (5 bases each). Germline CDR1 and CDR2: PRHDT and FYEKMQ (reference sequence). The CDR3 consists of 14 residues. V was trimmed by 5 bases and J by 8 bases, leaving 19 bases between them. CDR3 amino acids: CASSQGRDSRKQYF. CDR3 in DNA: TGTGCCAGCAGCCAGGGACGGGATTCGAGAAAGCAGTACTTC.

This clonotype has just a few counts. This rearrangement joins TRBV7-3 to TRBJ2-1; 14 bases line up with TRBD2. The ends lost 0 bases at V and 12 bases at J; junction bases unmatched: 7. The germline CDR1 and CDR2 sequences are SGHTA and FQGTGA. The CDR3 length is 16 residues. CDR3 in amino acids: CASSLTLTSGGAGQFF. The CDR3 bases are TGTGCCAGCAGCTTAACGTTGACTAGCGGGGGGGCGGGGCAGTTCTTC.

The chain uses TRBV3-1 and TRBJ1-6; D unresolved. Germline CDR1 and CDR2: LGHDT and YNNKEL (reference sequence). This CDR3 spans 14 amino acids. Trimming removed 1 base at V and 11 bases at J, with 12 bases between. In DNA, the CDR3 is TGTGCCAGCAGCCAAGGGACGGAAGGAACACCCCTCCACTTT. This translates into CASSQGTEGTPLHF.

This clonotype has only a few counts. V is TRBV12-3 or TRBV12-4 and J is TRBJ2-3; TRBD2 matches 9 bases. The ends lost 7 bases at V and 2 bases at J; junction bases unmatched: 4. There are 14 residues in the CDR3. The CDR3 sequence is CASNPSGVTDTQYF. The CDR3 bases are TGTGCCAGCAACCCTAGCGGGGTCACAGATACGCAGTATTTT.

V and J are TRBV20-1 and TRBJ1-1; possible D gene TRBD1, 5 bases. CDR3 length equals 14 residues. Trimming took off 4 bases at V and 0 bases at J, with 12 bases between the two ends. The germline CDR1 and CDR2 sequences are DFQATT and SNEGSKA (reference sequence). CDR3 residues: CSATGTAMNTEAFF. The DNA for the CDR3 is TGCAGTGCTACCGGGACCGCCATGAACACTGAAGCTTTCTTT.

This clonotype was recorded a few times. CDR3 coding DNA: TGTGCCAGCAGCCTCATGGGGGGGAGCGGGAGTAACGATGAGCAGTTCTTC. Amino acid sequence: CASSLMGGSGSNDEQFF. V gene TRBV4-2 combines with J gene TRBJ2-1; 8 bases fit TRBD2. This CDR3 has 17 amino acids. V was clipped by 4 bases and J by 8 bases; unmatched bases: 16. Germline V gene data show CDR1 as LGHNA and CDR2 as YNFKEQ.

This chain uses TRBV27 with TRBJ2-7; D may be TRBD2 (6 bases). This CDR3 has 15 amino acids. The germline V gene has CDR1 MNHEY and CDR2 SMNVEV (reference sequence). The V end lost 3 bases, the J end lost 8 bases, and 20 bases lay between the germline ends. CDR3 sequence (DNA): TGTGCCAGCAGTTTCACACTAGTGGAGGGTGGGAAGCAGTACTTC. It specifies CASSFTLVEGGKQYF.

The chain carries TRBV20-1 and TRBJ2-2, with 11 nucleotides matching TRBD2. The CDR3 runs to 16 residues. With 3 bases clipped from V and 4 bases from J, the junction kept 7 bases outside the gene matches. Germline CDR1 and CDR2: DFQATT and SNEGSKA (reference sequence). The CDR3 loop is CSASPTSGEFTGELFF. In nucleotides, the CDR3 is TGCAGTGCTAGCCCGACTAGCGGGGAGTTCACCGGGGAGCTGTTTTTT.

This clonotype was counted between two and nine times. The rearrangement joins TRBV29-1 to TRBJ2-7, with a tentative D call TRBD2 (5 bases). Looked up from germline, CDR1 is SQVTM and CDR2 is ANQGSEA. The V end lost 5 bases, the J end lost 2 bases, and 10 bases lay between the germline ends. CDR3 size: 12 residues. The CDR3 coding sequence is TGCAGCGTTACCGGGGTTACCTACGAGCAGTACTTC. Translating gives CSVTGVTYEQYF.

Regarding this clonotype: Given the absence of the conserved phenylalanine or tryptophan at the CDR3 end, a read error is likely. The J gene is TRBJ2-7, the V gene TRBV6-2 or TRBV6-3, with D uncertain. Trimming took off 4 bases at V and 4 bases at J, with 5 bases between the two ends. This CDR3 is built from 11 residues. Germline V gives CDR1 MNHEY, CDR2 SVGEGT. The CDR3 protein is CASSSRYEQYL. DNA of the CDR3: TGTGCCAGCAGTTCTCGTTACGAGCAGTACCTC.

This clonotype was picked up a small number of times. V gene TRBV12-3 or TRBV12-4 combines with J gene TRBJ2-1, with D uncertain. The CDR3 runs to 13 residues. Trimming took off 3 bases at V and 9 bases at J, with 12 bases between the two ends. The CDR3: CASSFDVKVEQFF. The CDR3, as DNA: TGTGCCAGCAGTTTTGACGTAAAGGTTGAGCAGTTCTTC.

V gene TRBV27 combines with J gene TRBJ2-1; possibly TRBD2 for D (6 bases). CDR1 MNHEY and CDR2 SMNVEV come from the germline V gene (reference sequence). The CDR3 consists of 18 residues. V lost 5 bases to trimming and J lost 4 bases, with 24 bases between them. CDR3: CASSPGPPRGVSYNEQFF. CDR3 in DNA: TGTGCCAGCAGTCCAGGGCCCCCCCGCGGGGTGAGTTACAATGAGCAGTTCTTC.

A few counts support this clonotype. This rearrangement joins TRBV28 to TRBJ2-5; 7 bases match TRBD2. CDR1 is MDHEN and CDR2 is SYDVKM in the germline V gene. The junction had 8 bases not matched to a gene; V was cut back by 2 bases and J by 5 bases. The CDR3 length is 15 residues. CDR3 sequence: CASSLRRTSRETQYF. CDR3 in DNA: TGTGCCAGCAGTTTAAGGAGGACTAGTCGGGAGACCCAGTACTTC.

The chain couples TRBV20-1 to TRBJ2-7; D remains unclear. V gave up 6 bases and J gave up 0 bases, with 9 bases separating them. CDR3 size: 12 residues. Germline V CDR1 and CDR2: DFQATT, SNEGSKA (reference sequence). For the CDR3, the DNA is TGCAGTGCGCCAGACAACTCCTACGAGCAGTACTTC. Translation: CSAPDNSYEQYF.

Ten or more counts support this clonotype. CDR3 region: CASSLGTPRREQFF. The CDR3 nucleotides are TGTGCCAGCAGCCTGGGGACGCCCCGTAGGGAGCAGTTCTTC. The chain employs TRBV3-1 and TRBJ2-1; D might be TRBD1 or TRBD2, each matching 5 bases. The germline CDR1 and CDR2 sequences are LGHDT and YNNKEL (reference sequence). The length of the CDR3 is 14 residues. V lost 4 bases and J 10 bases, leaving 17 bases between the germline ends.

The chain is built from TRBV29-1 and TRBJ2-7; TRBD1 or TRBD2 may be the D gene (7 bases each). Per the germline V gene, CDR1 is SQVTM and CDR2 is ANQGSEA. Between the trimmed V and J ends, which lost 4 bases and 7 bases, there was a span of 17 bases. This CDR3 has 13 residues. CDR3 sequence: CSVVQGVAGEQYF. The CDR3 nucleotides are TGCAGCGTTGTTCAGGGGGTAGCGGGTGAGCAGTACTTC.

The chain employs TRBV29-1 and TRBJ1-5; D remains unclear. The germline V and J ends were trimmed by 5 bases and 2 bases, with 16 bases remaining between them. Germline V gives CDR1 SQVTM, CDR2 ANQGSEA. CDR3 length: 15 residues. The CDR3 DNA follows: TGCAGCGTTACACAAAGTATAACGGGCAATCAGCCCCAGCATTTT. Its translation: CSVTQSITGNQPQHF. Variable domain in full (rest from reference TRBV29-1 and TRBJ1-5): SAVISQKPSRDICQRGTSLTIQCQVDSQVTMMFWYRQQPGQSLTLIATANQGSEATYESGFVIDKFPISRPNLTFSTLTVSNMSPEDSSIYLCSVTQSITGNQPQHFGDGTRLSIL.